This TCR beta chain was retrieved from a study of blood T cell repertoires in COVID-19. This CDR3 contains 14 residues. Trimming took 6 bases from V and 3 from J, leaving 18 bases between them. Germline loops: CDR1 SQVTM, CDR2 ANQGSEA. Sequenced by immunoSEQ multiplex PCR; TCRdb stores in-frame clones only, minus some. Of 200,000 to 250,000 clones listed, 85% to 90% are singletons. Source material: PBMCs or T cells enriched from blood (not recorded which). This receptor was obtained from a young woman in a cohort exposed to, infected with or recovered from COVID-19 (not recorded which). The rearrangement joins TRBV29-1 to TRBJ2-7; D perhaps matches TRBD1 (6 bases). CDR3: CSVGGRGQDYEQYF. CDR3 in DNA: TGCAGCGTAGGGGGAAGGGGACAAGACTACGAGCAGTACTTC.